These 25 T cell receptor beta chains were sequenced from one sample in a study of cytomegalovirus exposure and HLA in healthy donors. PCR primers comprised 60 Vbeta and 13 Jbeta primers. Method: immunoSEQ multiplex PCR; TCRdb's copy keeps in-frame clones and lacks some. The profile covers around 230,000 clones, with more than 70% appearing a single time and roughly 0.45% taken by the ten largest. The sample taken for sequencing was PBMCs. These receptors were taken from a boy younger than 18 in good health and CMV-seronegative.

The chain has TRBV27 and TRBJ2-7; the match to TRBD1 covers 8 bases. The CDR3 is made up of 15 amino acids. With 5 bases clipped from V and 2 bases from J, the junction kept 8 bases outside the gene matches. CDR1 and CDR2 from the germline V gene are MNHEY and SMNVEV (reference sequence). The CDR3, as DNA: TGTGCCAGCAGTACCCGGGACAGGAGGGCCTACGAGCAGTACTTC. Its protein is CASSTRDRRAYEQYF.

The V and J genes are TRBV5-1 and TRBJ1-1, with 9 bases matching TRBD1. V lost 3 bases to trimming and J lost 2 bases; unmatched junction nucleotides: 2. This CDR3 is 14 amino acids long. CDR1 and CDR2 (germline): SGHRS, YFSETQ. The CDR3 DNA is TGCGCCAGCAGCTGGGACAGGGTAAACACTGAAGCTTTCTTT. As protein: CASSWDRVNTEAFF.

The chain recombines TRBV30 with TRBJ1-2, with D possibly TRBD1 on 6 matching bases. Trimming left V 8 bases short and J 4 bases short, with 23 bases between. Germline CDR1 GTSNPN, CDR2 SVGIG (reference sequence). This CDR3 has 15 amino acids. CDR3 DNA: TGTGCCCGTGGGGGCAGGGGATTTGTGGGCTATGGCTACACCTTC. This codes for CARGGRGFVGYGYTF.

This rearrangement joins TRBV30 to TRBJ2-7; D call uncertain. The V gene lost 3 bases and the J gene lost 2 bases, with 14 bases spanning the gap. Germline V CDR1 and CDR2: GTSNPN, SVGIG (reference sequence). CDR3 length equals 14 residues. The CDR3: CAWRSYSPPYEQYF. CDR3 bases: TGTGCCTGGAGGTCATACTCGCCGCCCTACGAGCAGTACTTC.

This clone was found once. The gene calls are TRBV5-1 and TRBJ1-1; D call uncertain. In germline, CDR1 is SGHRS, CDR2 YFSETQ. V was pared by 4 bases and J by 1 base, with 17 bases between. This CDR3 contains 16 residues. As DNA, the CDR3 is TGCGCCAGCAGCCCAACTTCGAGGAACCAGAACACTGAAGCTTTCTTT. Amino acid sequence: CASSPTSRNQNTEAFF.

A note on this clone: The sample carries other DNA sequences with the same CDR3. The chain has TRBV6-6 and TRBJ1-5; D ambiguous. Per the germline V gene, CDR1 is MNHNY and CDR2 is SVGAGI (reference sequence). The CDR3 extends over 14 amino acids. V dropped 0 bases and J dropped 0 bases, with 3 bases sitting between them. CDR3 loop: CASSYSRSNQPQHF. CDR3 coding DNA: TGTGCCAGCAGTTACTCCCGTAGCAATCAGCCCCAGCATTTT.

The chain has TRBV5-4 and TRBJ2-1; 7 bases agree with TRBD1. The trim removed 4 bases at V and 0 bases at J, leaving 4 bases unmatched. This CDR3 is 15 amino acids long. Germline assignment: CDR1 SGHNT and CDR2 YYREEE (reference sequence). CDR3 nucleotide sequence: TGTGCCAGCAGCCAGGACAGGAACTCCTACAATGAGCAGTTCTTC. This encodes CASSQDRNSYNEQFF. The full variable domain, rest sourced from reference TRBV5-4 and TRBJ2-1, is ETGVTQSPTHLIKTRGQQVTLRCSSQSGHNTVSWYQQALGQGPQFIFQYYREEENGRGNFPPRFSGLQFPNYSSELNVNALELDDSALYLCASSQDRNSYNEQFFGPGTRLTVL.

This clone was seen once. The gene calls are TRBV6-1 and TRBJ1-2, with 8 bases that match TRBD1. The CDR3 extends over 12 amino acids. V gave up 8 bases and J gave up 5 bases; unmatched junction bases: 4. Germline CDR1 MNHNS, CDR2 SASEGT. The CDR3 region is CASLGQVYGYTF. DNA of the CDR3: TGTGCCAGCCTGGGACAGGTGTATGGCTACACCTTC.

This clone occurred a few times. CDR3 bases: TGTGCCAGCAGCGTAGAGGCTAGCGGGCGGGGGGATACGCAGTATTTT. Translated: CASSVEASGRGDTQYF. V and J are TRBV9 and TRBJ2-3; 8 positions match TRBD2. This CDR3 contains 16 residues. The germline V gene encodes CDR1 SGDLS and CDR2 YYNGEE. The ends lost 0 bases at V and 6 bases at J; junction bases unmatched: 9. The full variable domain, rest sourced from reference TRBV9 and TRBJ2-3, is DSGVTQTPKHLITATGQRVTLRCSPRSGDLSVYWYQQSLDQGLQFLIQYYNGEERAKGNILERFSAQQFPDLHSELNLSSLELGDSALYFCASSVEASGRGDTQYFGPGTRLTVL.

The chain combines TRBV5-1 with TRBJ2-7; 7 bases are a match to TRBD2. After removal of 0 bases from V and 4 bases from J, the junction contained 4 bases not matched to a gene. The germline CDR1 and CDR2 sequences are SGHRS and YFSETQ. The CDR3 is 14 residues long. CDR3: CASSLEGGGYEQYF. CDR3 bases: TGCGCCAGCAGCTTGGAAGGCGGGGGATACGAGCAGTACTTC.

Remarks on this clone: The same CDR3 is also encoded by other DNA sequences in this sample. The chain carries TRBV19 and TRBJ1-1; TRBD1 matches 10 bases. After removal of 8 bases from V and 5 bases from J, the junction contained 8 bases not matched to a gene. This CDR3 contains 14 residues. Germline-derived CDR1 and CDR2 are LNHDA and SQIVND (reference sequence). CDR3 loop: CASSRTGGRTEAFF. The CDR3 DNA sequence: TGTGCCAGTTCTAGGACAGGGGGAAGAACTGAAGCTTTCTTT.

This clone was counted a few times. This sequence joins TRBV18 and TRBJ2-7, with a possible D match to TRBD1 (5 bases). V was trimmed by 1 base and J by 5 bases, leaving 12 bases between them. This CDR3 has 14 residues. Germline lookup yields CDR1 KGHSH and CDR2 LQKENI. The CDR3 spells CASSPQQGYNEQYF. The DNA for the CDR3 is TGTGCCAGCTCACCACAGCAGGGTTACAACGAGCAGTACTTC.

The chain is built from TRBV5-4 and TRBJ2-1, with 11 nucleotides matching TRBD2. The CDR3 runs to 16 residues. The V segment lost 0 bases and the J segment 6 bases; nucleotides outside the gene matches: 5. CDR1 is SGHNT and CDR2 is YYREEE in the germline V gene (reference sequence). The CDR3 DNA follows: TGTGCCAGCAGCTTGGGGGCTAGCGGGAGGAGCAATGAGCAGTTCTTC. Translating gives CASSLGASGRSNEQFF.

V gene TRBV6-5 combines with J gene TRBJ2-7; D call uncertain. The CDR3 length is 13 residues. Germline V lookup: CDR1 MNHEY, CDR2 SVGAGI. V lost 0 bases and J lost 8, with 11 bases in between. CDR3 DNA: TGTGCCAGCAGTTACTCGAGACTTCGTAAGCAGTACTTC. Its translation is CASSYSRLRKQYF.

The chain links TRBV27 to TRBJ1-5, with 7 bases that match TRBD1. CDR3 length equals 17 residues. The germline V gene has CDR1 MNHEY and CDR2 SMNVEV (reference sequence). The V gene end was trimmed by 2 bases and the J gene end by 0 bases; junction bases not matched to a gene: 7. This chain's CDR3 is CASSLRRGRDSNQPQHF. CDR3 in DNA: TGTGCCAGCAGTTTAAGGAGGGGGCGGGATAGCAATCAGCCCCAGCATTTT.

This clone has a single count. CDR3 residues: CASSFWTTEYNEQFF. As DNA, the CDR3 is TGTGCCAGCAGCTTCTGGACTACCGAATACAATGAGCAGTTCTTC. The rearrangement links TRBV11-1 to TRBJ2-1, with a weak D call TRBD2 (6 bases). Germline V CDR1 and CDR2: SGHAT, FQDESV (reference sequence). The CDR3 has 15 amino acids. The V end lost 3 bases, the J end lost 4 bases, and 13 bases lay between the germline ends.

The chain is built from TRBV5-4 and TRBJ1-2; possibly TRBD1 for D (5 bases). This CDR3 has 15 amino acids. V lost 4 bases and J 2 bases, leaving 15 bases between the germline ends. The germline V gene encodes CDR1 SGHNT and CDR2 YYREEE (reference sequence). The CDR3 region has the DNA TGTGCCAGCAGCGCCTCGGGACTTCTAAACTATGGCTACACCTTC. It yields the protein CASSASGLLNYGYTF.

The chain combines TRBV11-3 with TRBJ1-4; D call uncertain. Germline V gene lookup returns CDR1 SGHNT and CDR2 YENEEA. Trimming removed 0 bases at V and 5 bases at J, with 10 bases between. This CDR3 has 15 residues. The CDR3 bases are TGTGCCAGCAGCTTAGAGGCAGGTGGCAATGAAAAACTGTTTTTT. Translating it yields CASSLEAGGNEKLFF. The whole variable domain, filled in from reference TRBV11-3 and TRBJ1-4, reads EAGVVQSPRYKIIEKKQPVAFWCNPISGHNTLYWYLQNLGQGPELLIRYENEEAVDDSQLPKDRFSAERLKGVDSTLKIQPAELGDSAVYLCASSLEAGGNEKLFFGSGTQLSVL.

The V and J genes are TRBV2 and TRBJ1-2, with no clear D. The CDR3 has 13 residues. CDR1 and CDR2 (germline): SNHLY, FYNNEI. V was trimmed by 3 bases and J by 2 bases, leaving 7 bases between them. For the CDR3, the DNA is TGTGCCAGCAGTGATGGCGGGAACTATGGCTACACCTTC. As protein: CASSDGGNYGYTF. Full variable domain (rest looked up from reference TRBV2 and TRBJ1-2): EPEVTQTPSHQVTQMGQEVILRCVPISNHLYFYWYRQILGQKVEFLVSFYNNEISEKSEIFDDQFSVERPDGSNFTLKIRSTKLEDSAMYFCASSDGGNYGYTFGSGTRLTVV.

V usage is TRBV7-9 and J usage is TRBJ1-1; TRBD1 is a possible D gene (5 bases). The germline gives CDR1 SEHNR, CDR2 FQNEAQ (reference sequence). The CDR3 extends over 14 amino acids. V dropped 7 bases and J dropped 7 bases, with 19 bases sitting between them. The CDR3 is CASMIWGDRGEAFF. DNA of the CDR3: TGTGCCAGCATGATTTGGGGGGATAGAGGTGAAGCTTTCTTT. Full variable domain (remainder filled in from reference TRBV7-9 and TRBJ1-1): DTGVSQNPRHKITKRGQNVTFRCDPISEHNRLYWYRQTLGQGPEFLTYFQNEAQLEKSRLLSDRFSAERPKGSFSTLEIQRTEQGDSAMYLCASMIWGDRGEAFFGQGTRLTVV.

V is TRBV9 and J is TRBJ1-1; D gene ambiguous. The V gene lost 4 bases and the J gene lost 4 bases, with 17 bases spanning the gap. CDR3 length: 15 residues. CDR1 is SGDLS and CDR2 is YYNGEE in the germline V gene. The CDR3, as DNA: TGTGCCAGCAGCCCGAACTGGGCAAAGTCCACTGAAGCTTTCTTT. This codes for CASSPNWAKSTEAFF.

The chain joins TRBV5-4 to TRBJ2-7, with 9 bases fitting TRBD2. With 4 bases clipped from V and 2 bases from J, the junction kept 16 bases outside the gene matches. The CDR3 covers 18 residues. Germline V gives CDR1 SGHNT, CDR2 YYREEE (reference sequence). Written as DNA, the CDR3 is TGTGCCAGCAGCCGGGGGGGCGGGAGGGCCCTTGGAACCTACGAGCAGTACTTC. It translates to CASSRGGGRALGTYEQYF.

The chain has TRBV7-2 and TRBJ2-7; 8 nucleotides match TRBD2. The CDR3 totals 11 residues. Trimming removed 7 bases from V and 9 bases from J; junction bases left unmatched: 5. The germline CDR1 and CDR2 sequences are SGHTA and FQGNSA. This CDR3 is CASTTAGGQYF. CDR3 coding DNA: TGTGCCAGCACGACGGCGGGAGGGCAGTACTTC. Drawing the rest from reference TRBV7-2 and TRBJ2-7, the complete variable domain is GAGVSQSPSNKVTEKGKDVELRCDPISGHTALYWYRQSLGQGLEFLIYFQGNSAPDKSGLPSDRFSAERTGGSVSTLTIQRTQQEDSAVYLCASTTAGGQYFGPGTRLTVT.

The CDR3 DNA reads TGTGCCAGCAGCCAACGGGACAGGGGGCAAGAGACCCAGTACTTC. Residues: CASSQRDRGQETQYF. The chain has TRBV7-7 and TRBJ2-5; 11 nucleotides match TRBD1. Trimming cost V 5 bases and J 2 bases; bases outside gene matches: 4. Germline CDR1 reads SSHAT; CDR2 reads FNYEAQ (reference sequence). The CDR3 consists of 15 residues.

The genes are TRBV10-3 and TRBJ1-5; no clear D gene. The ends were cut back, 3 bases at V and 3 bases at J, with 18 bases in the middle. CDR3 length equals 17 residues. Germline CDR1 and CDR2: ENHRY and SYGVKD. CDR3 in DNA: TGTGCCATCAGTGAAGCGGCAGGAGGTATGGTCAATCAGCCCCAGCATTTT. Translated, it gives CAISEAAGGMVNQPQHF.